This T cell receptor beta chain was documented in a study of blood T cell repertoires in COVID-19. Source study methods: By means of reference gene primer amplification, nucleated cell counts were estimated. Sequencing used immunoSEQ multiplex PCR; TCRdb keeps in-frame clones, though not all of them. V and J calls and clone size are given by that table; D and trimming were obtained from the DNA. The sample has over 150,000 clones, roughly 79% seen once. Sequenced: peripheral blood. This receptor was identified in a woman older than 75 with COVID-19, enrolled during active disease.

The CDR3 sequence: CASGPTGGVETQYF. CDR3 sequence (DNA): TGTGCCAGCGGACCGACAGGGGGAGTGGAGACCCAGTACTTC. V gene TRBV28 combines with J gene TRBJ2-5; 9 bases are a match to TRBD1. J gave up 5 bases and V 8 bases, and 9 bases lay outside the gene matches. Germline values: CDR1 MDHEN, CDR2 SYDVKM. This CDR3 spans 14 amino acids. Filled out from reference TRBV28 and TRBJ2-5, the complete variable domain reads DVKVTQSSRYLVKRTGEKVFLECVQDMDHENMFWYRQDPGLGLRLIYFSYDVKMKEKGDIPEGYSVSREKKERFSLILESASTNQTSMYLCASGPTGGVETQYFGPGTRLLVL.